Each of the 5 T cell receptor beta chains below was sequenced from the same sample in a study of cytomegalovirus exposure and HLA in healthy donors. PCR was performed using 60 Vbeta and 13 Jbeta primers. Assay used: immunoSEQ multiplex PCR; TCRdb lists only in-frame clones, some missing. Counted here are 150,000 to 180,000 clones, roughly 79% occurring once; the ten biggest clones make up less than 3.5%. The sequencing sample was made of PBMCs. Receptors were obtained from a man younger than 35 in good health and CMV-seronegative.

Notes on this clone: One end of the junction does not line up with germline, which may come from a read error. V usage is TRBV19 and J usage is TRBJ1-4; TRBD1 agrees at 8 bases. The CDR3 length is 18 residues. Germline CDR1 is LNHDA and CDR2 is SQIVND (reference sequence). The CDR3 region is CASSQLDRDFTTDEKLFF. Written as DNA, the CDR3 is TGTGCCAGTAGTCAATTGGACAGGGATTTCACAACTGATGAAAAACTGTTTTTT.

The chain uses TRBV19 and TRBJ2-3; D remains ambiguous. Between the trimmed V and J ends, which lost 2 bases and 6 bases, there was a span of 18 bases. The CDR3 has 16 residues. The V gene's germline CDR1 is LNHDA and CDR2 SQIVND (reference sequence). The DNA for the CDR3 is TGTGCCAGTAGTATAACCCCGTCTCGGCCACAGGATACGCAGTATTTT. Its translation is CASSITPSRPQDTQYF. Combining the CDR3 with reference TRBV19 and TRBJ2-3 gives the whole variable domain DGGITQSPKYLFRKEGQNVTLSCEQNLNHDAMYWYRQDPGQGLRLIYYSQIVNDFQKGDIAEGYSVSREKKESFPLTVTSAQKNPTAFYLCASSITPSRPQDTQYFGPGTRLTVL.

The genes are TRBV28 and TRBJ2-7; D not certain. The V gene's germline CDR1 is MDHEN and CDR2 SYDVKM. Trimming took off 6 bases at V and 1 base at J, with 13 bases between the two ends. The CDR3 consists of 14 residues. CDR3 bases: TGTGCCAGCAGCCGCACCGGGTCGTCCTACGAGCAGTACGTC. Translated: CASSRTGSSYEQYV.

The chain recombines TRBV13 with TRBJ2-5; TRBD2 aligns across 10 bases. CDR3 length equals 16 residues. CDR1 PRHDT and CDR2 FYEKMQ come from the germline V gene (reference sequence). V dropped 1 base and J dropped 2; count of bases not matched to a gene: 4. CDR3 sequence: CASSLEGTSDQETQYF. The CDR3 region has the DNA TGTGCCAGCAGCTTAGAGGGGACTAGCGATCAAGAGACCCAGTACTTC. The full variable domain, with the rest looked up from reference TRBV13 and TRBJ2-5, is AAGVIQSPRHLIKEKRETATLKCYPIPRHDTVYWYQQGPGQDPQFLISFYEKMQSDKGSIPDRFSAQQFSDYHSELNMSSLELGDSALYFCASSLEGTSDQETQYFGPGTRLLVL.

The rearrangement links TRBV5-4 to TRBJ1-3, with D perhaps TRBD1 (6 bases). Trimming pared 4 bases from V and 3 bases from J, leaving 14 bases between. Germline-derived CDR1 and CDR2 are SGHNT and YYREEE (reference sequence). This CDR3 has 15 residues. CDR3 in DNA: TGTGCCAGCAGCCCCGTCGGGGGGCTTGGAAACACCATATATTTT. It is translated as CASSPVGGLGNTIYF.